This note documents a single TCR beta chain sequence. Germline CDR1 reads MNHNY; CDR2 reads SVGAGI (reference sequence). The CDR3 extends over 15 amino acids. The ends lost 5 bases at V and 7 bases at J; junction bases unmatched: 11. Sequenced by immunoSEQ multiplex PCR; TCRdb stores in-frame clones only, minus some. The profile shows a few hundred thousand clones, over 80% of them singletons. This sample is drawn from a study of cytomegalovirus exposure and HLA in healthy donors. This clonotype originated in a woman aged 18 to 35 in good health and CMV-seronegative. Source material: PBMCs. The rearrangement uses TRBV6-6 and TRBJ2-1; 7 positions match TRBD2. The chain's CDR3 is CASSRGRAGGNEQFF. The CDR3 DNA reads as TGTGCCAGCAGTCGTGGGAGGGCCGGGGGGAATGAGCAGTTCTTC.